The clone carrying this TCR beta chain was counted at least ten times. The antigen remains unidentified. It was uncontrolled infection, other autoimmune disease, pregnancy or lactation that excluded patients. Diagnostic assessment was based on clinical symptoms, serum thyroxine and TRAb, thyroid ultrasound and orbital computed tomography. This entry belongs to a study of T cells in Graves' hyperthyroidism and ophthalmopathy. General study points: Most expanded thyroid clonotypes above 0.001 also appeared in blood. A 13 V-J model separated ophthalmopathy from stable hyperthyroidism.

From RNA transcripts, TCR beta CDR3 regions were amplified. RT-PCR in the first round (using the HTBI primer set) targeted the TCR CDR3. TCRdb reprocessed the multiplex PCR reads via MiXCR and lists one record per CDR3 protein. The profile shows around 300,000 distinct CDR3 sequences, around 15% of them singletons. Germline V gene sequence: CDR1 GTSNPN, CDR2 SVGIG (reference sequence). The CDR3 is made up of 13 amino acids. V lost 3 bases and J lost 2, with 9 bases in between. What was sequenced was blood. The chain carries TRBV30 and TRBJ2-3, with D perhaps matching TRBD2 (7 bases). This TCR was recovered from a woman aged 50 to 65 with Graves' hyperthyroidism that later progressed to Graves' ophthalmopathy. The CDR3, as DNA: TGTGCCTGGAGCCGGGGGGCCACAGATACGCAGTATTTT. Its protein is CAWSRGATDTQYF.